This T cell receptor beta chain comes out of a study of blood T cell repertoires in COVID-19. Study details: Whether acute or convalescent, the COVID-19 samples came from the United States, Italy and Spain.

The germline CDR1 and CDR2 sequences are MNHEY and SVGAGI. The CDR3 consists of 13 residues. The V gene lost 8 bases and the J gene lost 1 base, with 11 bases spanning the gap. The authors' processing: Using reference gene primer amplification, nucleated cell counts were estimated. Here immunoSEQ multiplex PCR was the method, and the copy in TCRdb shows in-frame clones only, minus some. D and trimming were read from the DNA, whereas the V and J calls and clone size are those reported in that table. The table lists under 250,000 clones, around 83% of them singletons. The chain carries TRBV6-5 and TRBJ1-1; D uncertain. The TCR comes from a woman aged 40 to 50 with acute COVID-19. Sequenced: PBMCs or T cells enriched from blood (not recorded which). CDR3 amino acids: CASGQVQNTEAFF. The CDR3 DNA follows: TGTGCCAGCGGCCAGGTCCAGAACACTGAAGCTTTCTTT.